A selection of T cell receptor beta chains follows, all from one sample in a study of blood T cell repertoires in COVID-19. TCRdb keeps only in-frame clones here, not all; method: immunoSEQ multiplex PCR. This table holds roughly 340,000 clones, around 87% found once. Sequenced input: PBMCs or T cells enriched from blood (not recorded which). These receptors were obtained from a man aged 40-55 years in a cohort exposed to, infected with or recovered from COVID-19 (not recorded which). Each CDR3 is given with its conserved first and last residue. A D gene is named only where the DNA matches it firmly. Clone size is stated in some rows and not others, as once, few, many or a class when expanded.

>-|TRBV29-1|TRBJ2-1|-
TGCAGCGTTACGCGGAACTCCTACAATGAGCAGTTCTTC
CSVTRNSYNEQFF
>TRBD1|TRBV27|TRBJ1-6|-
TGTGCCAGCAGTCCCCGCAGACAGGGGATCAATTCACCCCTCCACTTT
CASSPRRQGINSPLHF
>-|TRBV4-1|TRBJ2-1|-
TGCGCCAGCAGCCAAGAACACGCGGGGAGTTACAATGAGCAGTTCTTC
CASSQEHAGSYNEQFF
>TRBD1|TRBV19|TRBJ1-1|-
TGTGCCAGTAGTATTAGGAGGGGACAGGGGCTGAACACTGAAGCTTTCTTT
CASSIRRGQGLNTEAFF
>-|TRBV10-2|TRBJ1-4|-
TGCGCCAGCAGTGAGGAGGCAGAGGATGAAAAACTGTTTTTT
CASSEEAEDEKLFF
>TRBD2|TRBV24-1|TRBJ2-3|-
TGTGCCACCAGTGTAAGGTCTAGCGGGATCTCCGATACGCAGTATTTT
CATSVRSSGISDTQYF
>TRBD2|TRBV11-2|TRBJ2-1|-
TGTGCCAGCAGCAAGGGACTAGCGGGAGGGCCAAAGTACAATGAGCAGTTCTTC
CASSKGLAGGPKYNEQFF
>TRBD2|TRBV7-2|TRBJ2-1|-
TGTGCCAGCAGCCAAATAGCGGGAGGGCGCTACAATGAGCAGTTCTTC
CASSQIAGGRYNEQFF
>-|TRBV19|TRBJ2-3|-
TGTGCCAGTAGTGCCGAGATCACAGATACGCAGTATTTT
CASSAEITDTQYF
>TRBD1|TRBV28|TRBJ1-1|-
TGTGCCAGCAGTCCACCGACAGGGGTCAACCAAGCTTTCTTT
CASSPPTGVNQAFF
>TRBD2|TRBV18|TRBJ2-5|-
TGTGCCAGCTCACCAAATCTCGGTCTAGCGGGAGAAGAGACCCAGTACTTC
CASSPNLGLAGEETQYF
>-|TRBV29-1|TRBJ2-3|few
TGCAGCGTTGGTATAGATACGCAGTATTTT
CSVGIDTQYF
>-|TRBV5-1|TRBJ2-7|once
TGCGCCAGCAGCTTGGCCTTTGCTAGCTTCTCCGAGCAGTACTTC
CASSLAFASFSEQYF
>-|TRBV18|TRBJ2-3|-
TGTGCCAGCTCTCCTAGCACAGATACGCAGTATTTT
CASSPSTDTQYF
>-|TRBV18|TRBJ1-4|few
TGTGCCAGCTCGAGGACAGATGAAAAACTGTTTTTT
CASSRTDEKLFF
>-|TRBV6-1|TRBJ1-5|-
TGTGCCAGCAGTGATACCGGGAATCAGCCCCAGCATTTT
CASSDTGNQPQHF
>TRBD1|TRBV5-1|TRBJ2-5|-
TGCGCCAGCAGCTTGGGGGGACAGACCCAAGAGACCCAGTACTTC
CASSLGGQTQETQYF
>TRBD2|TRBV10-1|TRBJ2-1|-
TGCGCCAGCAGTGTGCTAGCGGGAGCCTACAATGAGCAGTTCTTC
CASSVLAGAYNEQFF
>TRBD1|TRBV3-1/TRBV3-2|TRBJ1-2|-
TGTGCCAGCAGCCCCGATTCCACAGGGGTCTATGGCTACACCTTC
CASSPDSTGVYGYTF
>TRBD1|TRBV6-5|TRBJ2-7|-
TGTGCCAGCAGCCGAGGACAGGGTATCTACGAGCAGTACTTC
CASSRGQGIYEQYF
>TRBD2|TRBV11-2|TRBJ2-7|-
TGTGCCAGCAGCTTAGAAAGTTGGCCGGGAGGGCCCCGCGAGCAGTACTTC
CASSLESWPGGPREQYF
>-|TRBV7-6|TRBJ2-7|-
TGTGCCAGCAGCTTAGAGTCGACTGGCGAGCAGTACTTC
CASSLESTGEQYF
>-|TRBV5-1|TRBJ1-1|-
TGCGCCAGCAGCTTGAGGCACCTTACAACCCGGGCTGAAGCTTTCTTT
CASSLRHLTTRAEAFF
>-|TRBV5-6|TRBJ2-2|-
TGTGCCAGCAGCTTGGGGACAGATTACACCGGGGAGCTGTTTTTT
CASSLGTDYTGELFF
>-|TRBV2|TRBJ2-7|-
TGTGCCAGCAGTGAAGTGGGTAGGGTACGGGGCGAGCAGTACTTC
CASSEVGRVRGEQYF
>TRBD2|TRBV6-1|TRBJ2-2|-
TGTGCCAGCAGTGAAGGGCGATTGCTAGCGGGACCCGGGGAGCTGTTTTTT
CASSEGRLLAGPGELFF
>TRBD2|TRBV3-1/TRBV3-2|TRBJ2-2|-
TGTGCCAGCAGCCAGACCCGGACTAGCGGAAACGGGGAGCTGTTTTTT
CASSQTRTSGNGELFF
>-|TRBV21-1|TRBJ2-4|-
TGTGCCAGCAGCAAAGCTCGGAGACAGGGAGAGGCCAAAAACATTCAGTACTTC
CASSKARRQGEAKNIQYF
>-|TRBV6-5|TRBJ2-3|-
TGTGCCAGCAGAGAGACAGGAAGGACAGATACGCAGTATTTT
CASRETGRTDTQYF
>-|TRBV20-1|TRBJ2-3|-
TGCAGTGCTAGACTGGATACGCAGTATTTT
CSARLDTQYF
>TRBD2|TRBV29-1|TRBJ2-1|many
TGCAGCGTTGAAGGCCCCCGGGAGGGAAACAATGAGCAGTTCTTC
CSVEGPREGNNEQFF
>-|TRBV5-4|TRBJ2-5|-
TGTGCCAGCACCGCGGGCGTGGACCAAGAGACCCAGTACTTC
CASTAGVDQETQYF
>-|TRBV10-1|TRBJ1-1|once
TGCGCCAGCAGTGATGGGGGCTCGGTGAACACTGAAGCTTTCTTT
CASSDGGSVNTEAFF
>TRBD2|TRBV9|TRBJ2-1|once
TGTGCCAGCAGCACTAGGACTAGCGAAGCAGCCGAGCAGTTCTTC
CASSTRTSEAAEQFF
>-|TRBV7-9|TRBJ1-5|few
TGTGCCAGCAGTCCCGACAGCCCCGATCAGCCCCAGCATTTT
CASSPDSPDQPQHF
>-|TRBV5-4|TRBJ2-7|-
TGTGCCAGCAGCTTGCTTCAGGGCTCAGGGGAGCAGTACTTC
CASSLLQGSGEQYF
>-|TRBV7-9|TRBJ1-1|-
TGTGCCAGCAGCCTTATGACGGGGCGGGGTTGGAACACTGAAGCTTTCTTT
CASSLMTGRGWNTEAFF
>TRBD1|TRBV7-9|TRBJ1-6|few
TGTGCCAGCAGCTCGTCACCGGGACAGGGATTTTCACCCCTCCACTTT
CASSSSPGQGFSPLHF
>-|TRBV11-2|TRBJ1-6|-
TGTGCCAGCGGACTGGGCTCCTATAATTCACCCCTCCACTTT
CASGLGSYNSPLHF
>-|TRBV6-5|TRBJ1-2|-
TGTGCCAGCACCCCCGCGGACACTAACTATGGCTACACCTTC
CASTPADTNYGYTF
>TRBD1|TRBV6-4|TRBJ2-6|few
TGTGCCAGCAGTGACGATAGGACAGGGGGCTCTGGGGCCAACGTCCTGACTTTC
CASSDDRTGGSGANVLTF
>TRBD2|TRBV7-3|TRBJ2-3|-
TGTGCCAGCAGCACCGAACTAGCGGGAGTTGGCACAGATACGCAGTATTTT
CASSTELAGVGTDTQYF
>TRBD1|TRBV27|TRBJ2-5|-
TGTGCCAGCAGACCCGGGACAGGATACCAAGAGACCCAGTACTTC
CASRPGTGYQETQYF
>TRBD1|TRBV2|TRBJ2-2|-
TGTGCCAGCAGTGTCACAGGGGGAAACACCGGGGAGCTGTTTTTT
CASSVTGGNTGELFF
>-|TRBV3-1/TRBV3-2|TRBJ1-3|-
TGTGCCAGCAGCCAAGGAGGGAGAAACACCATATATTTT
CASSQGGRNTIYF
>-|TRBV6-5|TRBJ2-3|-
TGTGCCAGCGTAGCCTTGTCCGATACGCAGTATTTT
CASVALSDTQYF
>TRBD2|TRBV9|TRBJ2-5|-
TGTGCCAGCAGCGTAGGGACTAGCGGGAGTGCGACCCAGTACTTC
CASSVGTSGSATQYF